Below, 27 T cell receptor beta chains from the same sample are listed, as sequenced in a study of blood T cells in healthy people across ages. Using a J-beta primer mix together with a sample-barcoded 5' primer, a second PCR was run for about 6 to 11 cycles. Using its own MiXCR run on the 5' RACE reads, TCRdb lists one record per CDR3 protein. The sample records nearly 800,000 distinct CDR3 sequences, around 25% being singletons. These sequences were also reported in another study, on T cells of mothers and their children.

The sequenced sample consisted of blood. The origin of the receptors is a boy between 10 and 17 years old in good health.

This clonotype was picked up a small number of times. The chain joins TRBV2 to TRBJ2-1; TRBD1 might be the D (5 bases). The J call is doubtful: the DNA matches TRBJ2-7 better. Germline loops: CDR1 SNHLY, CDR2 FYNNEI. The length of the CDR3 is 15 residues. The CDR3 DNA is TGTGCCAGCAGTGAACGGCAGGGTCGATTTGTCGAGCAGTACTTC. Translating it yields CASSERQGRFVEQYF.

This clonotype has more than one count but fewer than ten. The chain links TRBV20-1 to TRBJ2-7; D gene unclear. With the DNA end fitting TRBJ2-1 better, the J assignment may be wrong. The germline CDR1 and CDR2 sequences are DFQATT and SNEGSKA (reference sequence). There are 15 residues in the CDR3. In DNA form, the CDR3 reads TGCAGTGCAAAAGGACGTAATTACTCCCCCAATGAGCAGTTCTTC. Its protein is CSAKGRNYSPNEQFF.

This clonotype was seen only once. The genes are TRBV15 and TRBJ2-7; 12 bases agree with TRBD2. This CDR3 is built from 15 residues. Trimming at V came to 2 bases and at J to 4 bases, leaving 3 bases not matched to a gene. Germline values: CDR1 LNHNV, CDR2 YYDKDF (reference sequence). CDR3 sequence: CATSRKLAGGYEQYF. The CDR3 bases are TGTGCCACCAGCAGAAAACTAGCGGGAGGTTACGAGCAGTACTTC.

The chain combines TRBV12-3 or TRBV12-4 with TRBJ2-7, with D perhaps TRBD1 (6 bases). Trimming pared 6 bases from V and 3 bases from J, leaving 15 bases between. The CDR3 runs 14 residues. This CDR3 reads CASSLQGPRYEQYF. CDR3 nucleotides: TGTGCCAGCAGCCTACAGGGCCCTCGCTACGAGCAGTACTTC.

Concerning this clonotype: The junction departs from the called germline gene at one end, perhaps through a read error. Written as DNA, the CDR3 is TGTGCCAGTAGTCGGTTGGGACAATACAGTGAGCAGTTCTTC. Translation: CASSRLGQYSEQFF. The chain uses TRBV19 and TRBJ2-1, with D perhaps matching TRBD1 (6 bases). The CDR3 is 14 amino acids. The germline CDR1 and CDR2 sequences are LNHDA and SQIVND (reference sequence).

This sequence joins TRBV7-9 and TRBJ2-3; D perhaps matches TRBD2 (5 bases). V lost 2 bases to trimming and J lost 3 bases, with 9 bases between them. The germline V gene encodes CDR1 SEHNR and CDR2 FQNEAQ (reference sequence). This CDR3 spans 14 amino acids. CDR3 sequence reads: CASSLSPGTDTQYF. CDR3 nucleotide sequence: TGTGCCAGCAGCTTAAGCCCGGGGACAGATACGCAGTATTTT.

On this clonotype: The junction does not match germline at one end; this may be a read error. The chain couples TRBV20-1 to TRBJ2-7; 9 nucleotides align to TRBD2. The CDR3 sequence is 13 residues long. Germline CDR1 is DFQATT and CDR2 is SNEGSKA (reference sequence). The CDR3 here is CSAPGTSLGERYF. CDR3 nucleotide sequence: TGCAGTGCTCCCGGGACTAGCCTAGGCGAGCGGTACTTC.

The chain carries TRBV7-2 and TRBJ2-7; D remains unclear. CDR1 and CDR2 from the germline V gene are SGHTA and FQGNSA. This CDR3 contains 13 residues. With 4 bases removed from V and 3 bases from J, the gap between germline ends came to 10 bases. The CDR3 DNA is TGTGCCAGCAGCTCTTCTGTCGACTACGAGCAGTACTTC. Its translation is CASSSSVDYEQYF.

This clonotype was counted between two and nine times. V usage is TRBV24-1 and J usage is TRBJ2-5; 7 positions agree with TRBD1. Germline values: CDR1 KGHDR, CDR2 SFDVKD. The J segment lost 3 bases and the V segment lost 5 bases, leaving 8 bases of the junction unmatched. The CDR3 extends over 15 amino acids. CDR3 amino acids: CATSAPGTVKETQYF. CDR3 in DNA: TGTGCCACCAGTGCGCCCGGGACAGTCAAAGAGACCCAGTACTTC.

J is TRBJ1-1 and V is TRBV15, with TRBD1 identical over 7 bases. The CDR3 covers 17 residues. Unmatched junction bases numbered 11, after V lost 0 bases and J lost 4 bases. The germline gives CDR1 LNHNV, CDR2 YYDKDF (reference sequence). CDR3 region: CATSRDPPDRVATEAFF. In DNA form, the CDR3 reads TGTGCCACCAGCAGAGATCCACCCGACAGGGTGGCCACTGAAGCTTTCTTT.

The V call is TRBV29-1, the J call TRBJ2-5; no clear D gene. The end of the DNA fits TRBJ2-7 better, so the J call may be wrong. Germline V CDR1 and CDR2: SQVTM, ANQGSEA. This CDR3 region has 13 residues. CDR3 loop: CSVARVGPSEQYF. The CDR3 DNA follows: TGCAGCGTCGCTCGGGTGGGCCCGTCCGAGCAGTACTTC.

This clonotype was found a few times. The chain carries TRBV5-1 and TRBJ2-2, with 12 nucleotides matching TRBD2. The CDR3 extends over 15 amino acids. Trimming took 4 bases from V and 4 from J; bases not matched to a gene: 2. In germline, CDR1 is SGHRS, CDR2 YFSETQ. This chain's CDR3 is CASSLGLAGTGELFF. In DNA, the CDR3 is TGCGCCAGCAGCCTGGGACTAGCGGGCACCGGGGAGCTGTTTTTT.

This clonotype has only a few counts. The chain carries TRBV29-1 and TRBJ2-5; 9 nucleotides agree with TRBD1. J lost 9 bases, V lost 7 bases, and 15 bases had no gene match. The CDR3 loop spans 14 amino acids. Germline CDR1 SQVTM, CDR2 ANQGSEA. CDR3 residues: CSAERTGDRGAQYF. CDR3 coding DNA: TGCAGCGCGGAAAGGACAGGGGATAGGGGGGCCCAGTACTTC.

This chain joins TRBV29-1 and TRBJ2-5; possibly TRBD1 for D (5 bases). V was cut by 8 bases and J by 0 bases, with 7 bases left in between. The CDR3 runs 11 residues. Germline CDR1 SQVTM, CDR2 ANQGSEA. In DNA form, the CDR3 reads TGCAGCTCAGGGTACCAAGAGACCCAGTACTTC. Protein: CSSGYQETQYF.

This clonotype was found a few times. The J gene is TRBJ2-6, the V gene TRBV7-9, with 8 bases fitting TRBD2. This CDR3 contains 15 residues. CDR1 is SEHNR, CDR2 FQNEAQ, per germline (reference sequence). Germline trimming cut 3 bases from V and 2 bases from J; bases unmatched to any gene: 0. CDR3 sequence: CASSFGGAGANVLTF. CDR3 sequence (DNA): TGTGCCAGCAGCTTCGGGGGGGCTGGGGCCAACGTCCTGACTTTC.

The V call is TRBV30, the J call TRBJ2-5, with 11 bases identical to TRBD2. With 1 base clipped from V and 3 bases from J, the junction kept 10 bases outside the gene matches. The CDR3 runs 17 residues. The V gene's germline CDR1 is GTSNPN and CDR2 SVGIG (reference sequence). CDR3 coding DNA: TGTGCCTGGAGTGAGGGACTAGCGGAATTCTCAAAAGAGACCCAGTACTTC. It encodes CAWSEGLAEFSKETQYF.

The chain joins TRBV28 to TRBJ2-7; D is ambiguous. V dropped 6 bases and J dropped 7 bases, with 13 bases sitting between them. This CDR3 is 12 amino acids long. Per the germline V gene, CDR1 is MDHEN and CDR2 is SYDVKM. The chain's CDR3 is CASSPKSKEQYF. The CDR3, as DNA: TGTGCCAGCAGCCCCAAATCGAAAGAGCAGTACTTC.

This clonotype showed up just a few times. The rearrangement links TRBV6-1 to TRBJ2-3, with 9 nucleotides matching TRBD2. CDR3 length equals 16 residues. CDR1 and CDR2 (germline): MNHNS, SASEGT. V was clipped by 5 bases and J by 0 bases; unmatched bases: 6. CDR3 protein: CASSRRLAESTDTQYF. The DNA of the CDR3 is TGTGCCAGCAGTCGCCGACTAGCGGAGAGCACAGATACGCAGTATTTT.

This clonotype was found many times. The chain joins TRBV12-3 or TRBV12-4 to TRBJ1-5; D might be TRBD1 (6 bases). CDR3 length: 14 residues. Trimming removed 2 bases at V and 3 bases at J, with 8 bases between. The CDR3 spells CASSLWGANQPQHF. The CDR3 DNA sequence: TGTGCCAGCAGTTTATGGGGGGCCAATCAGCCCCAGCATTTT.

This chain uses TRBV19 with TRBJ2-1; tentatively, D is TRBD2 (5 bases). V was clipped by 8 bases and J by 2 bases, with 16 bases between them. Germline V gene data show CDR1 as LNHDA and CDR2 as SQIVND (reference sequence). This CDR3 region has 15 residues. CDR3: CASRLTGRTYNEQFF. The CDR3 DNA sequence: TGTGCCAGTCGGCTAACGGGGAGAACCTACAATGAGCAGTTCTTC.

The chain uses TRBV7-6 and TRBJ2-7; TRBD2 matches at 9 bases. The CDR3 has 15 residues. V dropped 2 bases and J dropped 7; count of bases not matched to a gene: 9. Germline CDR1 reads SGHVS; CDR2 reads FNYEAQ. CDR3 region: CASSLLAGPGPEQYF. The DNA of the CDR3 is TGTGCCAGCAGCTTACTAGCGGGGCCAGGACCGGAGCAGTACTTC.

The V call is TRBV12-3 or TRBV12-4, the J call TRBJ2-7; no reliable D call. Deletions cut 6 bases from V and 2 bases from J, with 8 bases between. The CDR3 runs to 12 residues. CDR3 amino acids: CASRGPTYEQYF. CDR3 DNA sequence: TGTGCCAGCAGAGGCCCCACCTACGAGCAGTACTTC.

This chain uses TRBV19 with TRBJ2-1, with TRBD2 matching 9 bases. Trimming at V came to 7 bases and at J to 6 bases, leaving 10 bases not matched to a gene. Germline V gene lookup returns CDR1 LNHDA and CDR2 SQIVND (reference sequence). This CDR3 spans 15 amino acids. CDR3 nucleotides: TGTGCCAGTACCTCCGGGACTAGCATTATCAATGAGCAGTTCTTC. As protein: CASTSGTSIINEQFF.

About this clonotype itself: The junction does not match germline at one end; this may be a read error. The chain combines TRBV11-2 with TRBJ1-2, with 10 positions matching TRBD1. CDR3 size: 16 residues. Germline V CDR1 and CDR2: SGHAT, FQNNGV. The CDR3 sequence: CAGSLRRGDRGYGYTF. The DNA for the CDR3 is TGTGCCGGCAGCTTGCGGAGGGGGGACAGGGGCTATGGCTACACCTTC.

In DNA form, the CDR3 reads TGCGCCAGCAGCCTAGGATCAGGGTTCCAAGAGACCCAGTACTTC. Amino acids: CASSLGSGFQETQYF. The rearrangement links TRBV5-1 to TRBJ2-5; a weak D match, TRBD1 (5 bases). Per germline, CDR1 SGHRS and CDR2 YFSETQ. V shed 4 bases and J shed 1 base, with 14 bases lying between them. The length of the CDR3 is 15 residues.

The V and J genes are TRBV29-1 and TRBJ1-2, with D unresolved. Germline CDR1 is SQVTM and CDR2 is ANQGSEA. V was trimmed by 3 bases and J by 2 bases, leaving 7 bases between them. The CDR3 extends over 12 amino acids. The CDR3 loop is CSVEAENYGYTF. In DNA form, the CDR3 reads TGCAGCGTTGAGGCGGAAAACTATGGCTACACCTTC. The full variable domain, completed using reference TRBV29-1 and TRBJ1-2, is SAVISQKPSRDICQRGTSLTIQCQVDSQVTMMFWYRQQPGQSLTLIATANQGSEATYESGFVIDKFPISRPNLTFSTLTVSNMSPEDSSIYLCSVEAENYGYTFGSGTRLTVV.

As to this clonotype: At one of its ends the junction is not consistent with the germline gene, which may arise from a read error. The chain links TRBV7-9 to TRBJ1-4; 7 nucleotides match TRBD1. Germline CDR1 and CDR2: SEHNR and FQNEAQ (reference sequence). The CDR3 has 16 amino acids. The DNA of the CDR3 is TGTGCCAGCAGCCCCACGCCGTCCAGGGGGAATGAAAAACTGTCTTTT. Its protein product is CASSPTPSRGNEKLSF. Full variable domain (remainder filled in from reference TRBV7-9 and TRBJ1-4): DTGVSQNPRHKITKRGQNVTFRCDPISEHNRLYWYRQTLGQGPEFLTYFQNEAQLEKSRLLSDRFSAERPKGSFSTLEIQRTEQGDSAMYLCASSPTPSRGNEKLSFGSGTQLSVL.